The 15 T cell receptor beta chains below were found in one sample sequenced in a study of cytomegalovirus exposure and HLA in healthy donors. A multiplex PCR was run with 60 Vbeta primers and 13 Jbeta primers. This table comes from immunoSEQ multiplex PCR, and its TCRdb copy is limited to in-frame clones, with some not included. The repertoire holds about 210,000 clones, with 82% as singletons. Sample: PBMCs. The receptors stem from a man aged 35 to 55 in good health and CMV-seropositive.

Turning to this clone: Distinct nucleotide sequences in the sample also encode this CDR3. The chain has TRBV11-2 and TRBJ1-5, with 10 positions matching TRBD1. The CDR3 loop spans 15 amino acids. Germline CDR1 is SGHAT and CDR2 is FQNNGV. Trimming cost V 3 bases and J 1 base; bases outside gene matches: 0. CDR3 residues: CASSLDRGSNQPQHF. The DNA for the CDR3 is TGTGCCAGCAGCTTGGACAGGGGGAGCAATCAGCCCCAGCATTTT.

The CDR3 nucleotides are TGTGCCAGCAGCTCGGGACTTGTCAATGAGCAGTTCTTC. Protein: CASSSGLVNEQFF. This chain joins TRBV7-9 and TRBJ2-1; tentative D call: TRBD2 (6 bases). The CDR3 contains 13 residues. V shed 4 bases and J shed 6 bases, with 10 bases lying between them. The germline CDR1 and CDR2 sequences are SEHNR and FQNEAQ (reference sequence).

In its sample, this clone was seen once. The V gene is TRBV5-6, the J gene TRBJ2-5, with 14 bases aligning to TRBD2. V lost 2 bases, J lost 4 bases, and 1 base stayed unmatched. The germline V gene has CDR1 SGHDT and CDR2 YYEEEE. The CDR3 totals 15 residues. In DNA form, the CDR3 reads TGTGCCAGCAGCTTCGGACTAGCGGGAGGAGAGACCCAGTACTTC. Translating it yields CASSFGLAGGETQYF.

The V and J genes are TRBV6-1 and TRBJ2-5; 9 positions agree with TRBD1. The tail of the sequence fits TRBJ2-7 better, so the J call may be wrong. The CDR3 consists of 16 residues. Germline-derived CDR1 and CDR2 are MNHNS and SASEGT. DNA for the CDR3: TGTGCCAGCAGTGCTATTACAGGGGGCGGTGTCTACGAGCAGTACTTC. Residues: CASSAITGGGVYEQYF.

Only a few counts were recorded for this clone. The CDR3 nucleotides are TGCGCCAGCAGCTTGGCCGGACAGGGGGCCTCAGATACGCAGTATTTT. Its translation: CASSLAGQGASDTQYF. This chain uses TRBV5-1 with TRBJ2-3, with 11 bases identical to TRBD1. The CDR3 is 16 residues long. In germline, CDR1 is SGHRS, CDR2 YFSETQ. J lost 4 bases, V lost 0 bases, and 4 bases had no gene match.

CDR3 coding DNA: TGTGCCAGCAGTGAATATGCGAGCGGCCACCCTAGCACAGATACGCAGTATTTT. This codes for CASSEYASGHPSTDTQYF. The V gene is TRBV2, the J gene TRBJ2-3, with D tentatively TRBD2 (5 bases). CDR3 length: 18 amino acids. The V end was cut by 2 bases, the J end by 0 bases, with 18 bases between. Germline CDR1 SNHLY, CDR2 FYNNEI.

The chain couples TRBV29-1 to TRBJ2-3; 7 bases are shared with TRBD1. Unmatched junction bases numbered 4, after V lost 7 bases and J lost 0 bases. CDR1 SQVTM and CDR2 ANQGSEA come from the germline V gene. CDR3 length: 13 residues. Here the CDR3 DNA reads TGCAGCGAGGGGACAGACAGCACAGATACGCAGTATTTT. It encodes CSEGTDSTDTQYF.

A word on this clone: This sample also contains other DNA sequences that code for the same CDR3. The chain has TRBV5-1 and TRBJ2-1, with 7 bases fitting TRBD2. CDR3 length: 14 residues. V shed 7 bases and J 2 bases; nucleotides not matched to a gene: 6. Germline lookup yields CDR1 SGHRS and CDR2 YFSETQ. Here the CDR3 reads CASRAGETYNEQFF. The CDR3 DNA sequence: TGCGCCAGCCGGGCGGGAGAAACCTACAATGAGCAGTTCTTC.

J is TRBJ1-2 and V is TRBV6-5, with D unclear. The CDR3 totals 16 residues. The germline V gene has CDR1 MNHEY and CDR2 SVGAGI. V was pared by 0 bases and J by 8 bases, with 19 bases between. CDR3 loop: CASSYSALGGGKGYTF. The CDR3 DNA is TGTGCCAGCAGTTACTCCGCACTCGGCGGCGGTAAGGGCTACACCTTC.

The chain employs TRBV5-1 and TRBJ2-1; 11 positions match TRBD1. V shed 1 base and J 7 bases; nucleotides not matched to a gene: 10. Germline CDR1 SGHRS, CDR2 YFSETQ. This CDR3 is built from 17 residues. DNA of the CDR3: TGCGCCAGCAGCTTGAGGGCCCCGGGACAGGGGGGGAATGAGCAGTTCTTC. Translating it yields CASSLRAPGQGGNEQFF. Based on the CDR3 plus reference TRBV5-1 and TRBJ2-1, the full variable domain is KAGVTQTPRYLIKTRGQQVTLSCSPISGHRSVSWYQQTPGQGLQFLFEYFSETQRNKGNFPGRFSGRQFSNSRSEMNVSTLELGDSALYLCASSLRAPGQGGNEQFFGPGTRLTVL.

CDR3 coding DNA: TGCAGCGTAGTGACAGGTCTGAATCAGCCCCAGCATTTT. Amino acids: CSVVTGLNQPQHF. The chain has TRBV29-1 and TRBJ1-5; D is possibly TRBD1 (6 bases). V was pared by 6 bases and J by 4 bases, with 13 bases between. Germline CDR1 reads SQVTM; CDR2 reads ANQGSEA. The CDR3 extends over 13 amino acids.

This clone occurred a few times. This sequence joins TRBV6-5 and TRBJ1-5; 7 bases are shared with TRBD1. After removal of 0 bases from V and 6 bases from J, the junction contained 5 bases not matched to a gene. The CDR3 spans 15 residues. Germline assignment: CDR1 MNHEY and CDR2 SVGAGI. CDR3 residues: CASSYSRQGSQPQHF. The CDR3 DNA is TGTGCCAGCAGTTACTCCCGACAGGGAAGTCAGCCCCAGCATTTT.

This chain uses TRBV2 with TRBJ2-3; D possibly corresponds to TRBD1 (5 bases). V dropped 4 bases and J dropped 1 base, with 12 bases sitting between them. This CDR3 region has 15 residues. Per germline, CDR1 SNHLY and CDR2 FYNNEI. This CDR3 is CASSGRDSRTDTQYF. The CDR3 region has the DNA TGTGCCAGCAGTGGAAGAGACAGCCGCACAGATACGCAGTATTTT.

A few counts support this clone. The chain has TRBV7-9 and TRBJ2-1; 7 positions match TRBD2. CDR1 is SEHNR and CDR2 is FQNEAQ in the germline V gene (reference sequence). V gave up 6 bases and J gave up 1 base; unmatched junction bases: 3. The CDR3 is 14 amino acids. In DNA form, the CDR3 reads TGTGCCAGCAGGGGGGAGGGTTCCTACAATGAGCAGTTCTTC. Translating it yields CASRGEGSYNEQFF.

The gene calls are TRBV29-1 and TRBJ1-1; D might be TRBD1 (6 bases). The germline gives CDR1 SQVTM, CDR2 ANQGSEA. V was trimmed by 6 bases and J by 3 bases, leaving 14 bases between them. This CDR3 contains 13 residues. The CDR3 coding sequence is TGCAGCGTCTACAGGGCAATGGACACTGAAGCTTTCTTT. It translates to CSVYRAMDTEAFF.